The 5 T cell receptor beta chains below come from one sample, sequenced in a study of tumor and adjacent non-tumor tissue in lung cancer. Three rounds of nested PCR, following a modified ARM-PCR protocol, produced the TCRbeta library. MiXCR, applied by TCRdb to the multiplex PCR reads, yields one record per CDR3 protein. The profile covers roughly 93,000 distinct CDR3 sequences, with approximately 65% appearing a single time and around 19% taken by the ten largest. No cell sorting was done before RNA was extracted from the tissue. Sequenced input: lung tumor tissue. These receptors came from a man aged 55 to 70 with non-small cell lung cancer.

This clonotype has only a few counts. The junction does not match germline at one end; this may be a read error. The CDR3 region has the DNA TGTGCCAGCGGCTTAGACGGCCGTCGCAGGGAACGAACAGAGACCCAGTACTTC. Amino acid sequence: CASGLDGRRRERTETQYF. The rearrangement uses TRBV11-3 and TRBJ2-5; D is perhaps TRBD1 (5 bases). Germline V gene data show CDR1 as SGHNT and CDR2 as YENEEA. The CDR3 spans 18 residues.

In its sample, this clonotype was seen once. This may arise from a read error, as a much more abundant clone is one base away. The rearrangement uses TRBV12-3 or TRBV12-4 and TRBJ1-1; tentative D call: TRBD1 (5 bases). V was cut by 11 bases and J by 3 bases, with 19 bases left in between. CDR3 length: 14 amino acids. The CDR3 nucleotides read TGTGCCGACAGTTTTAGCAGGACGGACACTGAAGCTTTCTTT. Its protein product is CADSFSRTDTEAFF.

Turning to this clonotype: One end of the junction varies from germline; a read error may be responsible. The chain couples TRBV29-1 to TRBJ2-2, with D unresolved. The V gene's germline CDR1 is SQVTM and CDR2 ANQGSEA. CDR3 size: 13 residues. The CDR3 DNA follows: TGCAGAGTTGTACCGGCGGCCTCCGGGGAGCTGTTTTTT. Its translation is CRVVPAASGELFF.

The chain recombines TRBV11-1 with TRBJ2-7; D gene ambiguous. V was trimmed by 3 bases and J by 10 bases, leaving 16 bases between them. The CDR3 has 13 amino acids. Germline values: CDR1 SGHAT, CDR2 FQDESV (reference sequence). The CDR3 loop reads CASSFPGGAYQYF. The CDR3, as DNA: TGTGCCAGCAGCTTTCCCGGCGGCGCCTATCAGTACTTC.

The chain carries TRBV11-1 and TRBJ2-1; D is uncertain. The germline V and J ends were trimmed by 2 bases and 4 bases, with 15 bases remaining between them. CDR3 size: 16 residues. Germline lookup yields CDR1 SGHAT and CDR2 FQDESV (reference sequence). In DNA form, the CDR3 reads TGTGCCAGCAGCTTAATTCTTAAGGGTGGATACAATGAGCAGTTCTTC. This codes for CASSLILKGGYNEQFF.